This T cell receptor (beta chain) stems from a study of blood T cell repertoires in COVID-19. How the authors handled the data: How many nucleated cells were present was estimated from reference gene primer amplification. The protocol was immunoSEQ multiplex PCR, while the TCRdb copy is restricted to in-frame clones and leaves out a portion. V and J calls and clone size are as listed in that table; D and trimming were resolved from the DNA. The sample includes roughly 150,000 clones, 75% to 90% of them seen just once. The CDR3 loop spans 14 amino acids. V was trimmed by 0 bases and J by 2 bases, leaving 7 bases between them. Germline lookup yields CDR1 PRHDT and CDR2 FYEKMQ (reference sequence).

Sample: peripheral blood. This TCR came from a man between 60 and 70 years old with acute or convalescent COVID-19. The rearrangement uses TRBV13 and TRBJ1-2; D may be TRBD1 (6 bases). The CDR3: CASSLGQGNYGYTF. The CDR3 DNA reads TGTGCCAGCAGCTTAGGCCAGGGGAACTATGGCTACACCTTC. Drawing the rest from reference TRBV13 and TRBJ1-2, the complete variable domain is AAGVIQSPRHLIKEKRETATLKCYPIPRHDTVYWYQQGPGQDPQFLISFYEKMQSDKGSIPDRFSAQQFSDYHSELNMSSLELGDSALYFCASSLGQGNYGYTFGSGTRLTVV.